The next 32 T cell receptor beta chains were all read from a single sample in a study of radiotherapy plus CTLA-4 blockade in lung cancer. Sequencing used immunoSEQ multiplex PCR; TCRdb keeps in-frame clones, though not all of them. The sample has roughly 66,000 clones, about 80% seen once. Specimen: peripheral blood, collected from a patient treated with radiotherapy plus ipilimumab. The receptors derive from a human donor with non-small cell lung cancer who had a partial response to radiotherapy plus ipilimumab.

V usage is TRBV27 and J usage is TRBJ1-2; 9 bases line up with TRBD1. CDR3 length: 17 amino acids. Germline lookup yields CDR1 MNHEY and CDR2 SMNVEV (reference sequence). Trimming took 3 bases from V and 8 from J; bases not matched to a gene: 16. In DNA form, the CDR3 reads TGTGCCAGCAGTTTCTCTACTGGACAGGGGACCTTTCGGGGCTACACCTTC. Protein sequence: CASSFSTGQGTFRGYTF.

The J gene is TRBJ1-4, the V gene TRBV10-1; D is possibly TRBD1 (6 bases). Trimming left V 11 bases short and J 5 bases short, with 12 bases between. CDR1 WNHNN and CDR2 SYGVQD come from the germline V gene (reference sequence). CDR3 length: 12 amino acids. CDR3 coding DNA: TGCGCCCGGAGGGGGGGGAATGAAAAACTGTTTTTT. Translation gives CARRGGNEKLFF.

V gene TRBV27 combines with J gene TRBJ1-5; 12 bases are shared with TRBD1. The length of the CDR3 is 16 residues. CDR1 and CDR2 (germline): MNHEY, SMNVEV (reference sequence). V lost 2 bases, J lost 6 bases, and 5 bases stayed unmatched. As DNA, the CDR3 is TGTGCCAGCAGTTTAACCCGGGACAGGGGGCCTCAGCCCCAGCATTTT. It yields the protein CASSLTRDRGPQPQHF.

This clone was found a few times. This chain links TRBV7-6 with TRBJ2-2; 7 nucleotides agree with TRBD2. The V segment lost 0 bases and the J segment 7 bases; nucleotides outside the gene matches: 5. The CDR3 loop spans 15 amino acids. The germline gives CDR1 SGHVS, CDR2 FNYEAQ. The CDR3 here is CASSLAGGPGGELFF. The CDR3 DNA is TGTGCCAGCAGCTTAGCGGGAGGGCCGGGCGGGGAGCTGTTTTTT.

The V call is TRBV19, the J call TRBJ2-3; maybe TRBD2 (6 bases). The V and J ends lost 1 base and 6 bases respectively, with 14 bases between them. This CDR3 is built from 15 residues. Per the germline V gene, CDR1 is LNHDA and CDR2 is SQIVND (reference sequence). This chain's CDR3 is CASSIAFVGGDTQYF. The CDR3 nucleotides are TGTGCCAGTAGTATAGCGTTTGTCGGGGGTGATACGCAGTATTTT.

The rearrangement uses TRBV28 and TRBJ1-5, with no clear D. CDR1 and CDR2 from the germline V gene are MDHEN and SYDVKM. CDR3 size: 16 residues. V was shortened by 11 bases and J by 0 bases, with 20 bases between the two germline ends. CDR3 sequence (DNA): TGTGCCGGCTCACCACACCTCGGGGATAGCAATCAGCCCCAGCATTTT. It is translated as CAGSPHLGDSNQPQHF. The full variable domain, with the rest looked up from reference TRBV28 and TRBJ1-5, is DVKVTQSSRYLVKRTGEKVFLECVQDMDHENMFWYRQDPGLGLRLIYFSYDVKMKEKGDIPEGYSVSREKKERFSLILESASTNQTSMYLCAGSPHLGDSNQPQHFGDGTRLSIL.

This chain connects TRBV28 to TRBJ2-6; D gene ambiguous. This CDR3 has 14 residues. The germline CDR1 and CDR2 sequences are MDHEN and SYDVKM. The V end lost 7 bases, the J end lost 1 base, and 8 bases lay between the germline ends. CDR3 amino acids: CASTPRSGANVLTF. DNA for the CDR3: TGTGCCAGCACCCCTCGGTCTGGGGCCAACGTCCTGACTTTC.

The CDR3 loop reads CASSLSPAGNTEAFF. CDR3 in DNA: TGCGCCAGCAGCTTGTCCCCAGCGGGTAACACTGAAGCTTTCTTT. The genes are TRBV5-1 and TRBJ1-1; no clear D. Germline V CDR1 and CDR2: SGHRS, YFSETQ. Trimming pared 1 base from V and 2 bases from J, leaving 12 bases between. CDR3 length equals 15 residues. The whole variable domain, remainder taken from reference TRBV5-1 and TRBJ1-1, is KAGVTQTPRYLIKTRGQQVTLSCSPISGHRSVSWYQQTPGQGLQFLFEYFSETQRNKGNFPGRFSGRQFSNSRSEMNVSTLELGDSALYLCASSLSPAGNTEAFFGQGTRLTVV.

J is TRBJ2-1 and V is TRBV30, with a possible D match to TRBD2 (6 bases). Germline lookup yields CDR1 GTSNPN and CDR2 SVGIG (reference sequence). CDR3 length: 14 amino acids. Between the trimmed V and J ends, which lost 7 bases and 4 bases, there was a span of 17 bases. CDR3 sequence (DNA): TGTGCCTCCCACTCCGGGAGTTTGTACAATGAGCAGTTCTTC. Its translation is CASHSGSLYNEQFF. Together with reference TRBV30 and TRBJ2-1, the CDR3 gives the full variable domain: SQTIHQWPATLVQPVGSPLSLECTVEGTSNPNLYWYRQAAGRGLQLLFYSVGIGQISSEVPQNLSASRPQDRQFILSSKKLLLSDSGFYLCASHSGSLYNEQFFGPGTRLTVL.

V and J are TRBV11-2 and TRBJ2-2, with TRBD2 matching 13 bases. The CDR3 loop spans 17 amino acids. The junction had 8 bases not matched to a gene; V was cut back by 4 bases and J by 6 bases. Germline loops: CDR1 SGHAT, CDR2 FQNNGV. This chain's CDR3 is CASSWGLAGTSSGELFF. The CDR3 DNA sequence: TGTGCCAGCAGCTGGGGACTAGCGGGGACATCTTCCGGGGAGCTGTTTTTT.

This CDR3 reads CASTLLVTGSQAFF. The CDR3 DNA is TGTGCCAGCACCCTACTTGTGACAGGCTCTCAAGCTTTCTTT. The V call is TRBV5-6, the J call TRBJ1-1, with D maybe TRBD1 (6 bases). CDR1 SGHDT and CDR2 YYEEEE come from the germline V gene. The V gene lost 6 bases and the J gene lost 9 bases, with 21 bases spanning the gap. The CDR3 is 14 amino acids. The full variable domain, in which reference TRBV5-6 and TRBJ1-1 provide the parts outside the CDR3, is DAGVTQSPTHLIKTRGQQVTLRCSPKSGHDTVSWYQQALGQGPQFIFQYYEEEERQRGNFPDRFSGHQFPNYSSELNVNALLLGDSALYLCASTLLVTGSQAFFGQGTRLTVV.

J is TRBJ2-3 and V is TRBV5-1; 11 nucleotides match TRBD2. CDR3 length: 16 residues. CDR1 SGHRS and CDR2 YFSETQ come from the germline V gene. Trimming took 0 bases from V and 2 from J; bases not matched to a gene: 2. The CDR3 sequence is CASSLVLAGDTDTQYF. The CDR3 DNA follows: TGCGCCAGCAGCTTGGTACTAGCGGGAGACACAGATACGCAGTATTTT.

This chain uses TRBV5-4 with TRBJ1-2, with D tentatively TRBD1 (5 bases). This CDR3 has 16 amino acids. Germline loops: CDR1 SGHNT, CDR2 YYREEE (reference sequence). The V end was cut by 5 bases, the J end by 3 bases, with 20 bases between. Here the CDR3 reads CASSWGGTGRDYGYTF. The CDR3 DNA reads as TGTGCCAGCAGTTGGGGGGGGACGGGGCGAGACTATGGCTACACCTTC.

The chain uses TRBV18 and TRBJ1-3; D not resolved. Between the trimmed V and J ends, which lost 1 base and 4 bases, there was a span of 11 bases. The CDR3 has 15 residues. In germline, CDR1 is KGHSH, CDR2 LQKENI. CDR3 in amino acids: CASSPQQSGGNTIYF. The CDR3 bases are TGTGCCAGCTCACCACAGCAGTCCGGGGGAAACACCATATATTTT.

The chain is built from TRBV5-1 and TRBJ1-4; the match to TRBD1 covers 8 bases. Germline CDR1 SGHRS, CDR2 YFSETQ. The CDR3 runs to 16 residues. Trimming removed 3 bases from V and 8 bases from J; junction bases left unmatched: 12. The DNA of the CDR3 is TGCGCCAGCAGCTCGGAACCGACAGGGGCCGGGGAAAAACTGTTTTTT. It encodes CASSSEPTGAGEKLFF.

This chain joins TRBV1 and TRBJ2-5; the D call of TRBD2 is as the table states it, not checked on the DNA. TRBV1 is recorded as a pseudogene. The CDR3 consists of 16 residues. CDR3 sequence (DNA): TGCACCAGCAGCCAAGATACTAGCGGGAAGAGTGAGACCCAGTACTTC. It is translated as CTSSQDTSGKSETQYF.

This chain connects TRBV19 to TRBJ2-7, with TRBD1 identical over 10 bases. The CDR3 consists of 15 residues. Germline trimming cut 3 bases from V and 3 bases from J; bases unmatched to any gene: 5. Germline assignment: CDR1 LNHDA and CDR2 SQIVND (reference sequence). For the CDR3, the DNA is TGTGCCAGTAGTATTTCGGGACAGGGGATCTACGAGCAGTACTTC. The encoded protein is CASSISGQGIYEQYF.

The chain is built from TRBV7-2 and TRBJ2-3, with D perhaps matching TRBD2 (6 bases). This CDR3 comprises 16 residues. Deletions cut 2 bases from V and 3 bases from J, with 15 bases between. Germline loops: CDR1 SGHTA, CDR2 FQGNSA. The CDR3 nucleotides are TGTGCCAGCAGCTTACAAGGCGGGATAGGGACAGATACGCAGTATTTT. Residues: CASSLQGGIGTDTQYF.

The chain joins TRBV28 to TRBJ2-1, with a tentative D call TRBD2 (6 bases). V was pared by 5 bases and J by 6 bases, with 23 bases between. The CDR3 is made up of 17 amino acids. Germline assignment: CDR1 MDHEN and CDR2 SYDVKM. The chain's CDR3 is CASSTTTWTKVGNEQFF. Written as DNA, the CDR3 is TGTGCCAGCAGTACCACCACCTGGACTAAGGTTGGCAATGAGCAGTTCTTC. Full variable domain (missing parts from reference TRBV28 and TRBJ2-1): DVKVTQSSRYLVKRTGEKVFLECVQDMDHENMFWYRQDPGLGLRLIYFSYDVKMKEKGDIPEGYSVSREKKERFSLILESASTNQTSMYLCASSTTTWTKVGNEQFFGPGTRLTVL.

CDR3 amino acids: CASSSTGGRKLFF. CDR3 coding DNA: TGTGCCAGCAGCTCGACAGGGGGCAGAAAACTGTTTTTT. The chain couples TRBV28 to TRBJ1-4; 10 bases match TRBD1. Looked up from germline, CDR1 is MDHEN and CDR2 is SYDVKM. The V segment lost 6 bases and the J segment 10 bases; nucleotides outside the gene matches: 5. The CDR3 extends over 13 amino acids.

In this sample, this clone turned up a few times. The chain carries TRBV27 and TRBJ2-1; weak D call: TRBD2 (6 bases). This CDR3 contains 15 residues. Germline CDR1 is MNHEY and CDR2 is SMNVEV (reference sequence). V lost 8 bases and J lost 9, with 23 bases in between. In DNA, the CDR3 is TGTGCCAGCTCCCTTCGGGCCTTGTCCGGGGGTGAGCAGTTCTTC. It yields the protein CASSLRALSGGEQFF.

The V and J genes are TRBV12-5 and TRBJ2-2; D is unclear. The V gene's germline CDR1 is LGHNT and CDR2 FRNRAP. Trimming removed 4 bases at V and 3 bases at J, with 12 bases between. This CDR3 comprises 15 residues. CDR3 sequence (DNA): TGTGCTAGTGGTTCCTGGTATTCGGACACCGGGGAGCTGTTTTTT. Protein sequence: CASGSWYSDTGELFF.

The V and J genes are TRBV2 and TRBJ2-5; 7 bases agree with TRBD2. CDR1 SNHLY and CDR2 FYNNEI come from the germline V gene. Losses at the gene ends were 6 bases for V and 7 bases for J; bases not matched to a gene: 5. The CDR3 consists of 12 residues. Here the CDR3 reads CASRGGEVTQYF. The CDR3 DNA is TGTGCCAGCAGGGGAGGGGAAGTGACCCAGTACTTC.

The V call is TRBV27, the J call TRBJ2-7; D perhaps matches TRBD2 (6 bases). Germline assignment: CDR1 MNHEY and CDR2 SMNVEV (reference sequence). Trimming took 6 bases from V and 7 from J, leaving 19 bases between them. CDR3 length: 14 residues. CDR3 sequence reads: CASSSAGTPGEQYF. As DNA, the CDR3 is TGTGCCAGCAGCTCCGCCGGGACTCCGGGGGAGCAGTACTTC.

The J gene is TRBJ2-1, the V gene TRBV5-4; D is possibly TRBD2 (6 bases). CDR1 is SGHNT, CDR2 YYREEE, per germline (reference sequence). Trimming took off 0 bases at V and 10 bases at J, with 17 bases between the two ends. The CDR3 runs to 15 residues. CDR3 protein: CASSLDLQSRGEQFF. The CDR3 region has the DNA TGTGCCAGCAGCTTGGACTTACAATCCCGGGGGGAGCAGTTCTTC.

The chain uses TRBV18 and TRBJ2-7; D may be TRBD1 (7 bases). The CDR3 contains 14 residues. The germline CDR1 and CDR2 sequences are KGHSH and LQKENI. Trimming took 6 bases from V and 0 from J, leaving 12 bases between them. CDR3 sequence reads: CASSRGTDSYEQYF. DNA for the CDR3: TGTGCCAGCTCCCGCGGGACAGACTCCTACGAGCAGTACTTC.

The chain links TRBV5-1 to TRBJ2-3; a possible D gene is TRBD2 (6 bases). Looked up from germline, CDR1 is SGHRS and CDR2 is YFSETQ. Trimming shortened V by 4 bases and J by 5 bases, and 23 bases separated the two germline ends. This CDR3 region has 17 residues. CDR3 sequence reads: CASSPSLTSSRGDTQYF. The DNA for the CDR3 is TGCGCCAGCAGCCCGTCTCTAACTAGCTCCCGAGGAGATACGCAGTATTTT.

V gene TRBV10-3 combines with J gene TRBJ1-3; D is possibly TRBD1 (6 bases). The CDR3 is 15 amino acids. V was trimmed by 1 base and J by 8 bases, leaving 15 bases between them. Germline CDR1 is ENHRY and CDR2 is SYGVKD. The CDR3 is CAISELQGLGDTIYF. The CDR3 DNA sequence: TGTGCCATCAGTGAGTTGCAGGGGCTGGGGGACACCATATATTTT.

The chain employs TRBV28 and TRBJ1-4; the match to TRBD1 covers 7 bases. The V segment lost 6 bases and the J segment 5 bases; nucleotides outside the gene matches: 6. The V gene's germline CDR1 is MDHEN and CDR2 SYDVKM. The length of the CDR3 is 14 residues. The CDR3 protein is CASSLRDRNEKLFF. The CDR3 nucleotides are TGTGCCAGCAGCCTCCGGGACAGAAATGAAAAACTGTTTTTT.

This clone has a handful of counts. V is TRBV5-1 and J is TRBJ2-7, with D tentatively TRBD1 (6 bases). Trimming took 4 bases from V and 2 from J, leaving 13 bases between them. The CDR3 spans 14 residues. Germline assignment: CDR1 SGHRS and CDR2 YFSETQ. Written as DNA, the CDR3 is TGCGCCAGCAGCGGGCAGGGGAAGACCTACGAGCAGTACTTC. Protein: CASSGQGKTYEQYF. Combining the CDR3 with reference TRBV5-1 and TRBJ2-7 gives the whole variable domain KAGVTQTPRYLIKTRGQQVTLSCSPISGHRSVSWYQQTPGQGLQFLFEYFSETQRNKGNFPGRFSGRQFSNSRSEMNVSTLELGDSALYLCASSGQGKTYEQYFGPGTRLTVT.

The DNA of the CDR3 is TGTGCCAGCAGCTTCCGAGGCACAGATACGCAGTATTTT. It yields the protein CASSFRGTDTQYF. This chain links TRBV7-9 with TRBJ2-3; no reliable D call. Germline V gene lookup returns CDR1 SEHNR and CDR2 FQNEAQ (reference sequence). This CDR3 is 13 amino acids long. Trimming removed 3 bases at V and 1 base at J, with 5 bases between.

The chain uses TRBV5-6 and TRBJ2-5; 12 bases are a match to TRBD1. The CDR3 runs 16 residues. Germline-derived CDR1 and CDR2 are SGHDT and YYEEEE. The junction had 5 bases not matched to a gene; V was cut back by 0 bases and J by 5 bases. CDR3 loop: CASSLEGTGGQETQYF. CDR3 DNA sequence: TGTGCCAGCAGCTTGGAGGGGACAGGGGGCCAGGAGACCCAGTACTTC.